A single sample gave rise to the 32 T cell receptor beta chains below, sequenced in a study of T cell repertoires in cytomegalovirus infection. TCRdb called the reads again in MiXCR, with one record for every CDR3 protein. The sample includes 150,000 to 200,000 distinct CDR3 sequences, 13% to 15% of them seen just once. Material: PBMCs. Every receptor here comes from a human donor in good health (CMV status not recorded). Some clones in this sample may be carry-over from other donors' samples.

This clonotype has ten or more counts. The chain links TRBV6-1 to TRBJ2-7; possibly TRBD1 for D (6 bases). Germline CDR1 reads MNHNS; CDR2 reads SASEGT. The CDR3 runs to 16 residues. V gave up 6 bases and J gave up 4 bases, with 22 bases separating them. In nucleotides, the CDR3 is TGTGCCAGCAGACGCCGGGGCCAGGGGTTCATGTACGAGCAGTACTTC. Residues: CASRRRGQGFMYEQYF.

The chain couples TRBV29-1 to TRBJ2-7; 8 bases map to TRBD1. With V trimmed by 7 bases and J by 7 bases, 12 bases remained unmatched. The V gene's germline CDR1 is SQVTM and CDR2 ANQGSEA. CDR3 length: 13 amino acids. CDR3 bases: TGCAGCGGTGGGGGGACAGGCGCTAAGGAGCAGTACTTC. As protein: CSGGGTGAKEQYF.

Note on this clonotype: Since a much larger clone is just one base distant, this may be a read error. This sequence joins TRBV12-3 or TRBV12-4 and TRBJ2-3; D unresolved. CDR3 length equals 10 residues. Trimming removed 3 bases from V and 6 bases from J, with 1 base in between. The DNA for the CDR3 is TGTGCCAGCAGTTTTGATACGCAGTATTTT. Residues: CASSFDTQYF.

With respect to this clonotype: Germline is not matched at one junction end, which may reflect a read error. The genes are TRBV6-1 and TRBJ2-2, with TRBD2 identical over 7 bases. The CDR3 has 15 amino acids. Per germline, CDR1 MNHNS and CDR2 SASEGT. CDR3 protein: CASREAGTYTGELFF. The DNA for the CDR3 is TGTGCCAGCAGGGAAGCGGGGACGTACACCGGGGAGCTGTTTTTT.

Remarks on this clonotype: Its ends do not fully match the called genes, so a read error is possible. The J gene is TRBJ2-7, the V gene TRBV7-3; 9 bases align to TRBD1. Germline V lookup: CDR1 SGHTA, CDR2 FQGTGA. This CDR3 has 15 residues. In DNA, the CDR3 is TGTGCCAGCAGCGTAACCGGGACAGGGACCTACGAGCAGTACTTC. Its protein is CASSVTGTGTYEQYF.

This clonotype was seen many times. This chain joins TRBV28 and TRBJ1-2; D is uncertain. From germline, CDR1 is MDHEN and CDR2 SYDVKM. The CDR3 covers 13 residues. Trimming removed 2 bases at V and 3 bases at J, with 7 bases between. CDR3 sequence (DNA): TGTGCCAGCAGTTTAGCCAGCTACTATGGCTACACCTTC. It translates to CASSLASYYGYTF.

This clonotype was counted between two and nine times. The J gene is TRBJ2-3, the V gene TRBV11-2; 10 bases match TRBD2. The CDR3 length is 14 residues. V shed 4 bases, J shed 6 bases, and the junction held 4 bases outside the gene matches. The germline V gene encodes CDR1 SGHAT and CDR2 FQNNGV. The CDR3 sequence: CASSSGLAVDTQYF. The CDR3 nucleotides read TGTGCCAGCAGCTCCGGACTAGCGGTTGATACGCAGTATTTT.

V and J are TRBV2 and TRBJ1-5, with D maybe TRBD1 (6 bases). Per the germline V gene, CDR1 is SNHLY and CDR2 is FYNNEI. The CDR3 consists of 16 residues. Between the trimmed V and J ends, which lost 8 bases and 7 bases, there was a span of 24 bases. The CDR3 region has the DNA TGTGCCAGCGCCAGGGGACGGACGGGAGCTGGCCAGCCCCAGCATTTT. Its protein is CASARGRTGAGQPQHF.

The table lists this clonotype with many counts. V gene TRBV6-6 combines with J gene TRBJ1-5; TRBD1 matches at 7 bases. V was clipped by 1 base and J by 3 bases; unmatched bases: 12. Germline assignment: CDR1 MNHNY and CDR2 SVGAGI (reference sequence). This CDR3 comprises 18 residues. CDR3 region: CASSYLKDGGQVNQPQHF. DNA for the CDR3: TGTGCCAGCAGTTACTTAAAGGACGGCGGACAGGTCAATCAGCCCCAGCATTTT.

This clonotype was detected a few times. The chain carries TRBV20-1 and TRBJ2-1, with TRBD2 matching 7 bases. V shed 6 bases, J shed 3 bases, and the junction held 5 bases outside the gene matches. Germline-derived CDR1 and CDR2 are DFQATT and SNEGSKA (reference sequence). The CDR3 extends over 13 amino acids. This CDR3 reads CSARRTSYNEQFF. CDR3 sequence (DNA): TGCAGTGCGCGACGGACTAGCTACAATGAGCAGTTCTTC.

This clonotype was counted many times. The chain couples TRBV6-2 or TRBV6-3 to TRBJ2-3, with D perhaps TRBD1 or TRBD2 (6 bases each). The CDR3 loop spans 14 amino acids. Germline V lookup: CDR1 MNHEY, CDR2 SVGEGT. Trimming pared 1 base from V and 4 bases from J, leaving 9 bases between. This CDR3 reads CASSYLGGADTQYF. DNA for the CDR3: TGTGCCAGCAGTTACTTGGGGGGCGCAGATACGCAGTATTTT.

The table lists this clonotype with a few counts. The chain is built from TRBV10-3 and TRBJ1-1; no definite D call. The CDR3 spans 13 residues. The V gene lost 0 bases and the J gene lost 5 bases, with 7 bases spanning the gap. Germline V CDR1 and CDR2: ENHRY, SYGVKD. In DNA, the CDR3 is TGTGCCATCAGTGAGTCGGTAAAGACTGAAGCTTTCTTT. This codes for CAISESVKTEAFF.

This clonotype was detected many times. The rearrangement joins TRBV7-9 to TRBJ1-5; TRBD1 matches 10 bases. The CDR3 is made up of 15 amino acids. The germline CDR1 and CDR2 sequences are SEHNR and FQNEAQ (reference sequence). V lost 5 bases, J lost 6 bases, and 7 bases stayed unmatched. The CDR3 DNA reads TGTGCCAGCAGCACCGGGACAGGGGTTGGTCAGCCCCAGCATTTT. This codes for CASSTGTGVGQPQHF.

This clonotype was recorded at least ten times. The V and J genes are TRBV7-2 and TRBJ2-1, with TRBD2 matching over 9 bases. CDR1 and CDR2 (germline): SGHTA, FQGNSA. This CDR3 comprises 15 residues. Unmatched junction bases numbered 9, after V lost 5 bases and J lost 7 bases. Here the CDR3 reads CASSPPLAGWNEQFF. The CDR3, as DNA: TGTGCCAGCAGCCCCCCGCTAGCGGGGTGGAATGAGCAGTTCTTC.

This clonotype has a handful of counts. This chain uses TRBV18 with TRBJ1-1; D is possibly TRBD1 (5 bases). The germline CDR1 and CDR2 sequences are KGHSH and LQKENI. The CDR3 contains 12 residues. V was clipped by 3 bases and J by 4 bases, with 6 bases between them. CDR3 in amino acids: CASSPTVTEAFF. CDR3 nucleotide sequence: TGTGCCAGCTCACCGACAGTCACTGAAGCTTTCTTT.

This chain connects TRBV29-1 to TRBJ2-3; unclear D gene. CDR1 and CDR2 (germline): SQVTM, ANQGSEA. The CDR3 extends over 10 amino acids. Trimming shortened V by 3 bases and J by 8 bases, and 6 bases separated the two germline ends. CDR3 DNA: TGCAGCGTTGAGATCGGTACGCAGTATTTT. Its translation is CSVEIGTQYF.

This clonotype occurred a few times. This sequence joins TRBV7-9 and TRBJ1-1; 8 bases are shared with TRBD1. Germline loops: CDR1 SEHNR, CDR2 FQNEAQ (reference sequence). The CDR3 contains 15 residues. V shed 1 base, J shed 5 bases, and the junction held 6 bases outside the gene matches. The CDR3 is CASSLVAGGWTEAFF. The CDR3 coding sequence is TGTGCCAGCAGCTTAGTCGCAGGGGGCTGGACTGAAGCTTTCTTT.

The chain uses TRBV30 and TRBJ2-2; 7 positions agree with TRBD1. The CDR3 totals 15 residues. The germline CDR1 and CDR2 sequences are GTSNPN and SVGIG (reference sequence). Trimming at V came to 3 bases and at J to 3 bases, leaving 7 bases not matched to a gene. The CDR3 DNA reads TGTGCCTGGAGCAGGGGGAATATTGACACCGGGGAGCTGTTTTTT. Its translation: CAWSRGNIDTGELFF. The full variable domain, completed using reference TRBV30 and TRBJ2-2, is SQTIHQWPATLVQPVGSPLSLECTVEGTSNPNLYWYRQAAGRGLQLLFYSVGIGQISSEVPQNLSASRPQDRQFILSSKKLLLSDSGFYLCAWSRGNIDTGELFFGEGSRLTVL.

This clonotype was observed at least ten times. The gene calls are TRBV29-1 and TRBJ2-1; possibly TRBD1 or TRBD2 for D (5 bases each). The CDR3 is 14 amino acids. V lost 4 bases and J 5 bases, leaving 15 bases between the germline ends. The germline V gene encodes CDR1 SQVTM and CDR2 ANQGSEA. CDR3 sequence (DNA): TGCAGCGTTGGGGGACCCGTACTACACAATGAGCAGTTCTTC. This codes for CSVGGPVLHNEQFF.

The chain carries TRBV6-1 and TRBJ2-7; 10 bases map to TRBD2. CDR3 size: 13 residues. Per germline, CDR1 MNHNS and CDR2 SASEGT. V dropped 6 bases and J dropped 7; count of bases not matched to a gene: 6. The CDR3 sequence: CASRKREGREQYF. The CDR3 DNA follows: TGTGCCAGCAGGAAGCGGGAGGGCCGGGAGCAGTACTTC.

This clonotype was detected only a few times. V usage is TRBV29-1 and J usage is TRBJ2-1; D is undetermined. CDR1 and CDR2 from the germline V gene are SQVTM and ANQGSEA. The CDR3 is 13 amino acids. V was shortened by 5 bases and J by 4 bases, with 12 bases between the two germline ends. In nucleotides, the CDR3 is TGCAGCGTTTCCCCGAGGCTATACAATGAGCAGTTCTTC. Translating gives CSVSPRLYNEQFF.

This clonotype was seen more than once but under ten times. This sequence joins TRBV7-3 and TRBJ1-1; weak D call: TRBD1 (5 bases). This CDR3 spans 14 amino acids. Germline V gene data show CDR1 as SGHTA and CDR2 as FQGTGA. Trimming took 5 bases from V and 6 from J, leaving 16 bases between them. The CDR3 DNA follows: TGTGCCAGCAGCCGTGGACACCCGGGGGCTGAAGCTTTCTTT. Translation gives CASSRGHPGAEAFF. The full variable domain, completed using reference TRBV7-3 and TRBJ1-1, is GAGVSQTPSNKVTEKGKYVELRCDPISGHTALYWYRQSLGQGPEFLIYFQGTGAADDSGLPNDRFFAVRPEGSVSTLKIQRTERGDSAVYLCASSRGHPGAEAFFGQGTRLTVV.

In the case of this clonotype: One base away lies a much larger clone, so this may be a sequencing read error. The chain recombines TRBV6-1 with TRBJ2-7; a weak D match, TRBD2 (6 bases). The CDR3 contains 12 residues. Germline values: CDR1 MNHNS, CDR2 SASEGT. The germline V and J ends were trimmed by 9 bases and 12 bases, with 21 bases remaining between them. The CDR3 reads CARTSGTTRRYF. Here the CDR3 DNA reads TGTGCCAGGACGTCGGGCACGACTAGACGGTACTTC.

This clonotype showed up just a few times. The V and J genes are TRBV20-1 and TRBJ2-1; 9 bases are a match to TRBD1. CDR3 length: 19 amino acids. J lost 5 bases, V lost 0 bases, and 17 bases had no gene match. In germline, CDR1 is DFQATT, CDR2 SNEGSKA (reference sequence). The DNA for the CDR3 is TGCAGTGCTAGAGATTTTCGCCTAACTGGACAGGGGAGGGACAATGAGCAGTTCTTC. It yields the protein CSARDFRLTGQGRDNEQFF.

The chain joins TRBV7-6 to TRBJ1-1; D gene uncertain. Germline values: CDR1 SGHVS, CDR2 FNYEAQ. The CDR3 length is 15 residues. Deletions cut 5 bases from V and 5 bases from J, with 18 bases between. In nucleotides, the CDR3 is TGTGCCAGCAGCCGATCCTCAAGGGTAGGGACTGAAGCTTTCTTT. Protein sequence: CASSRSSRVGTEAFF.

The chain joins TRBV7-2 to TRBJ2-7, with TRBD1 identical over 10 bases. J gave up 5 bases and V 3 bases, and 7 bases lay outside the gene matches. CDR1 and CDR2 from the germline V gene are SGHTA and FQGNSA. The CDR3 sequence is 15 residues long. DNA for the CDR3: TGTGCCAGCAGCTTTGACAGGGGGCGGTCCGACGAGCAGTACTTC. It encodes CASSFDRGRSDEQYF.

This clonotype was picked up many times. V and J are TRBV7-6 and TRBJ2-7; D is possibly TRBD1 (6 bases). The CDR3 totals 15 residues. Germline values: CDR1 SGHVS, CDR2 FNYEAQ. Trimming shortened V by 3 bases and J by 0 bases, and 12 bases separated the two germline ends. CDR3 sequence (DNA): TGTGCCAGCAGCTTTAACACAGGGAGCTCCTACGAGCAGTACTTC. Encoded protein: CASSFNTGSSYEQYF.

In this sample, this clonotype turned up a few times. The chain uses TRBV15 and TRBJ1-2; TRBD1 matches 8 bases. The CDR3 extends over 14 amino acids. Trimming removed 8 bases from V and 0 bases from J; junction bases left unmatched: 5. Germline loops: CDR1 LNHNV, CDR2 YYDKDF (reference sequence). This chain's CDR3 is CATEQGGTNYGYTF. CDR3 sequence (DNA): TGTGCCACCGAACAGGGGGGAACTAACTATGGCTACACCTTC.

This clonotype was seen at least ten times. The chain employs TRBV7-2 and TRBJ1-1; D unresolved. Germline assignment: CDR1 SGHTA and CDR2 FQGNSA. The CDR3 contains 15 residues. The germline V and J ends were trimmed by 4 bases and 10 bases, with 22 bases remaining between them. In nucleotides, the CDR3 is TGTGCCAGCAGCTACCCCCGGGCTCCGATCAAAGGAGCTTTCTTT. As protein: CASSYPRAPIKGAFF.

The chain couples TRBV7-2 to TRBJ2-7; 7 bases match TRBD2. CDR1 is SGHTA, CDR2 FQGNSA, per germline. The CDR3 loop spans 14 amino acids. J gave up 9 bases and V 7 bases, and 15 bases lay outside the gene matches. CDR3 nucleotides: TGTGCCAGCAACGGCCCCAGCGGGGTAACTCGGCAGTACTTC. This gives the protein CASNGPSGVTRQYF.

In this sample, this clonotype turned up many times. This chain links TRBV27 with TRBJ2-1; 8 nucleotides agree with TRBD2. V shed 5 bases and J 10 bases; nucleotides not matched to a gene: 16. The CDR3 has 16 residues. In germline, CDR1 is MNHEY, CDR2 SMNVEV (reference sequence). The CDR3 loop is CASSAPSAGGPEEQFF. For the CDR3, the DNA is TGTGCCAGCAGTGCGCCCTCCGCGGGAGGCCCGGAGGAGCAGTTCTTC.

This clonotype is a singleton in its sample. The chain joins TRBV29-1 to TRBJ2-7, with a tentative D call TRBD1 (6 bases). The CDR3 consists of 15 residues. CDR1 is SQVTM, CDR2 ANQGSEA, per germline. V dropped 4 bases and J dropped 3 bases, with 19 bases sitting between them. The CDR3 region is CSVASDSSVFYEQYF. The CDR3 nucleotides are TGCAGCGTTGCGTCGGACAGCTCCGTTTTCTACGAGCAGTACTTC.